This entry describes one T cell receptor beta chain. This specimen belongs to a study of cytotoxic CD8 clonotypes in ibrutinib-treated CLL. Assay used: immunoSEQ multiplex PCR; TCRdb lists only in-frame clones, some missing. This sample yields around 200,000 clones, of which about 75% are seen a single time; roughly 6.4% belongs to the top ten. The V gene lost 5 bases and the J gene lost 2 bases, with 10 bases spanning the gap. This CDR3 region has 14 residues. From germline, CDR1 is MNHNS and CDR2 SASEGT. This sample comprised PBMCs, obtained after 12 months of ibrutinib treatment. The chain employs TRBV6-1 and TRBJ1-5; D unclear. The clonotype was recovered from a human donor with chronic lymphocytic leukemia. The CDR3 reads CASSNWQRNQPQHF. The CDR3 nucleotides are TGTGCCAGCAGTAATTGGCAGCGCAATCAGCCCCAGCATTTT.